A selection of T cell receptor beta chains follows, all from one sample in a study of graft-versus-host responses after intestinal transplantation. TCRdb's copy holds only in-frame clones and misses some; the assay was immunoSEQ multiplex PCR. The table has fewer than 45,000 clones, about 90% seen once. The specimen was PBMCs, collected around 320 days after intestinal transplant. All receptors derive from a human patient who received an intestinal transplant, so some T cells may come from the graft donor. The CDR3 runs from the conserved cysteine through the conserved F or W. D genes are given only for firm matches. Some rows have no size entry. The others give once, few or many, or a class for an expanded clone.

>TRBJ1-2|-|-|TRBV5-1
CASSLSGWGGYTF
TGCGCCAGCAGCTTGTCAGGGTGGGGTGGCTACACCTTC
>TRBJ2-5|-|-|TRBV6-6
CASSFQETQYF
TGTGCCAGCAGTTTTCAAGAGACCCAGTACTTC
>TRBJ1-4|-|-|TRBV19
CARPTGSNEKLFF
TGTGCCAGACCTACAGGGTCTAATGAAAAACTGTTTTTT
>TRBJ2-7|once|-|TRBV27
CASSLRVAYEQYF
TGTGCCAGCAGTTTAAGGGTTGCCTACGAGCAGTACTTC
>TRBJ2-6|few|-|TRBV5-1
CASSSILGQGGSGANVLTF
TGCGCCAGCAGCTCTATACTCGGGCAGGGGGGCTCTGGGGCCAACGTCCTGACTTTC
>TRBJ2-2|-|-|TRBV4-1
CASSQVAAGNTGELFF
TGCGCCAGCAGCCAAGTGGCGGCGGGAAACACCGGGGAGCTGTTTTTT
>TRBJ2-5|-|-|TRBV6-4
CASSEHSGSSVKTQYF
TGTGCCAGCAGTGAACATTCGGGCAGTTCGGTAAAGACCCAGTACTTC
>TRBJ1-2|once|TRBD1|TRBV27
CASRTGAEGYTF
TGTGCCAGCAGGACAGGGGCGGAAGGCTACACCTTC
>TRBJ2-1|-|-|TRBV21-1
CASSRQNNEQFF
TGTGCCAGCAGCAGGCAGAACAATGAGCAGTTCTTC
>TRBJ1-2|-|-|TRBV6-1
CASNPRGDYGYTF
TGTGCCAGCAACCCCCGGGGCGATTATGGCTACACCTTC
>TRBJ2-6|-|-|TRBV6-5
CASSYLTDSGANVLTF
TGTGCCAGCAGTTACCTTACAGACTCTGGGGCCAACGTCCTGACTTTC
>TRBJ1-1|-|-|TRBV2
CASSEQGNTEAFF
TGTGCCAGCAGTGAACAGGGGAACACTGAAGCTTTCTTT
>TRBJ1-4|-|-|TRBV5-1
CASNLGDRHEKLFF
TGCGCCAGCAATCTGGGAGATCGGCATGAAAAACTGTTTTTT
>TRBJ1-1|-|TRBD1|TRBV4-1
CASSHLLGQGGNTEAFF
TGCGCCAGCAGCCACCTATTAGGACAGGGAGGGAACACTGAAGCTTTCTTT
>TRBJ2-1|-|TRBD1|TRBV2
CASSARDRGYNEQFF
TGTGCCAGCAGTGCCCGGGACAGGGGATACAATGAGCAGTTCTTC
>TRBJ2-1|-|TRBD2|TRBV6-5
CASSYSRGGNEQFF
TGTGCCAGCAGTTACTCGCGGGGGGGCAATGAGCAGTTCTTC
>TRBJ2-7|-|TRBD1|TRBV5-1
CASSWGQGAYEQYF
TGCGCCAGCAGCTGGGGACAGGGGGCCTACGAGCAGTACTTC
>TRBJ2-1|-|-|TRBV14
CASSQALGAPYNEQFF
TGTGCCAGCAGCCAAGCGCTCGGGGCCCCCTACAATGAGCAGTTCTTC
>TRBJ2-7|-|TRBD2|TRBV5-1
CASSWGLAGANFNEQYF
TGCGCCAGCAGCTGGGGACTAGCGGGAGCCAACTTTAACGAGCAGTACTTC
>TRBJ1-2|-|-|TRBV28
CASSLDAAEGYGYTF
TGTGCCAGCAGTTTAGACGCGGCAGAAGGCTATGGCTACACCTTC
>TRBJ2-4|once|-|TRBV6-1
CASSDRGAVKNIQYF
TGTGCCAGCAGTGACCGGGGGGCCGTAAAAAACATTCAGTACTTC
>TRBJ2-6|-|-|TRBV15
CATSRGELVLSGANVLTF
TGTGCCACCAGCAGAGGAGAGTTAGTCCTATCTGGGGCCAACGTCCTGACTTTC
>TRBJ2-7|-|TRBD2|TRBV5-1
CASSLAGPSGRSAGYEQYF
TGCGCCAGCAGCTTGGCGGGGCCTAGCGGGAGGTCAGCGGGCTACGAGCAGTACTTC
>TRBJ1-1|-|-|TRBV18
CASSLGRENTEAFF
TGTGCCAGCTCCCTAGGACGAGAGAACACTGAAGCTTTCTTT
>TRBJ1-4|-|-|TRBV6-5
CASSYGGAGEKLFF
TGTGCCAGCAGTTACGGGGGGGCAGGTGAAAAACTGTTTTTT
>TRBJ2-7|-|TRBD2|TRBV2
CASSDPGTRGGYEQYF
TGTGCCAGCAGTGATCCGGGGACTCGGGGGGGCTACGAGCAGTACTTC
>TRBJ2-2|-|TRBD1|TRBV6-5
CASSSTGATNTGELFF
TGTGCCAGCAGTTCTACAGGGGCCACGAACACCGGGGAGCTGTTTTTT
>TRBJ2-5|-|-|TRBV6-5
CASSYTGETQYF
TGTGCCAGCAGCTACACGGGAGAGACCCAGTACTTC
>TRBJ1-2|-|-|TRBV27
CASSPRYGYTF
TGTGCCAGCAGTCCCAGATATGGCTACACCTTC
>TRBJ1-2|-|-|TRBV6-1
CASSEAVSGYTF
TGTGCCAGCAGTGAAGCGGTAAGCGGCTACACCTTC
>TRBJ2-7|-|TRBD2|TRBV5-6
CATATSGRSGEQYF
TGTGCCACCGCGACTAGCGGGAGATCGGGAGAGCAGTACTTC
>TRBJ2-3|-|-|TRBV6-5
CASSSPTDTQYF
TGTGCCAGCAGCTCCCCCACAGATACGCAGTATTTT
>TRBJ2-1|-|TRBD1|TRBV4-2
CASSQRQGTYNEQFF
TGTGCCAGCAGCCAACGACAGGGGACCTACAATGAGCAGTTCTTC
>TRBJ2-1|-|TRBD2|TRBV2
CASKEREGSEQFF
TGTGCCAGCAAGGAGCGGGAGGGTAGTGAGCAGTTCTTC
>TRBJ1-1|-|TRBD1|TRBV11-2
CASSPDREGTEAFF
TGTGCCAGCAGTCCGGACAGGGAGGGGACTGAAGCTTTCTTT
>TRBJ1-4|-|-|TRBV6-5
CASIPRQQTNEKLFF
TGTGCCAGCATTCCGAGACAACAAACTAATGAAAAACTGTTTTTT
>TRBJ1-1|once|TRBD1|TRBV6-5
CASRNDRGRNTEAFF
TGTGCCAGCAGGAATGACAGGGGGCGGAACACTGAAGCTTTCTTT
>TRBJ1-2|-|-|TRBV6-5
CASSYGGMDYGYTF
TGTGCCAGCAGTTACGGGGGTATGGACTATGGCTACACCTTC
>TRBJ2-7|-|-|TRBV4-1
CASSQDDLVVSEQYF
TGCGCCAGCAGCCAAGATGACCTAGTCGTTAGCGAGCAGTACTTC
>TRBJ1-1|-|-|TRBV5-1
CASSDRINTEAFF
TGCGCCAGCAGCGACAGGATAAACACTGAAGCTTTCTTT